This T cell receptor beta chain was obtained from a study of T cell responses to AZD1222 COVID-19 vaccine. CDR1 is SGHDT, CDR2 YYEEEE, per germline. Trimming took off 5 bases at V and 7 bases at J, with 15 bases between the two ends. CDR3 length equals 13 residues. The protocol was immunoSEQ multiplex PCR, while the TCRdb copy is restricted to in-frame clones and leaves out a portion. Of over 60,000 clones in the sample, around 87% were seen once. Concerning this clone itself: Its cognate antigen is unknown.

Broader study findings: Reportedly, nearly half the spike-specific TCRs target unmutated variant regions. Among AZD1222 vaccinees, only six were seropositive at baseline. Donor demographics were predominantly white British with a female majority; clonal diversity may be underestimated.

The chain joins TRBV5-6 to TRBJ1-2; TRBD1 is a possible D gene (6 bases). The sequencing here drew on peripheral blood, taken on day 0 of AZD1222 vaccination. The sequence came from an adult in good health. The CDR3 spells CASSPNTGSGYTF. Written as DNA, the CDR3 is TGTGCCAGCAGTCCCAATACAGGGAGTGGCTACACCTTC. Filled out from reference TRBV5-6 and TRBJ1-2, the complete variable domain reads DAGVTQSPTHLIKTRGQQVTLRCSPKSGHDTVSWYQQALGQGPQFIFQYYEEEERQRGNFPDRFSGHQFPNYSSELNVNALLLGDSALYLCASSPNTGSGYTFGSGTRLTVV.